This T cell receptor beta chain was identified during a study of blood T cell repertoires in COVID-19. V shed 4 bases, J shed 13 bases, and the junction held 8 bases outside the gene matches. The CDR3 contains 12 residues. Germline V gene data show CDR1 as SQVTM and CDR2 as ANQGSEA. The table came from immunoSEQ multiplex PCR; TCRdb's copy has only in-frame clones and leaves some out. The sample includes roughly 260,000 clones, about 88% of them seen just once. This TCR came from a man between 60 and 75 years old who had recovered from COVID-19. The chain recombines TRBV29-1 with TRBJ2-3; TRBD1 matches 10 bases. The sample comprised peripheral blood. The CDR3 loop reads CSVVSAGTGEYF. The CDR3 DNA follows: TGCAGCGTTGTCTCGGCGGGGACAGGGGAGTATTTT.